This T cell receptor beta chain appears in the sequencing data of a study of cytomegalovirus exposure and HLA in healthy donors. General study findings and limits: Three chains tied to CMV proved CMV antigen-specific in vitro.

Donors consisted of healthy bone marrow donors. Use of 60 Vbeta and 13 Jbeta primers characterized the PCR. Produced via immunoSEQ multiplex PCR; TCRdb's table is partial and in-frame only. The sample holds 50,000 to 65,000 clones, about four fifths seen once. Remarks on this clone: Its antigen remains unidentified.

The CDR3 is 15 amino acids. Trimming removed 0 bases from V and 2 bases from J, with 10 bases in between. Looked up from germline, CDR1 is MNHNS and CDR2 is SASEGT. The V call is TRBV6-1, the J call TRBJ1-2; D is unclear. The clonotype was recovered from a woman under 40 in good health and CMV-seronegative. Sequencing input: PBMCs. CDR3 sequence: CASSEAHVQNYGYTF. CDR3 nucleotides: TGTGCCAGCAGTGAAGCGCATGTACAGAACTATGGCTACACCTTC.